The 5 T cell receptor beta chains given below trace back to one sample, sequenced in a study of T cell responses to AZD1222 COVID-19 vaccine. Profiled with immunoSEQ multiplex PCR; TCRdb holds only in-frame clones, not every one. The sample records just over 150,000 clones, 70% to 90% being singletons. The specimen was peripheral blood, collected after recovery from COVID-19. These receptor sequences come from an adult who had recovered from COVID-19.

This chain links TRBV2 with TRBJ2-3; TRBD2 aligns across 7 bases. Trimming cost V 3 bases and J 3 bases; bases outside gene matches: 6. Looked up from germline, CDR1 is SNHLY and CDR2 is FYNNEI. The CDR3 spans 15 residues. CDR3 DNA: TGTGCCAGCAGTGACCTTGCGGGAGTGACAGATACGCAGTATTTT. Its protein is CASSDLAGVTDTQYF.

The chain employs TRBV28 and TRBJ2-6, with no clear D. Trimming left V 7 bases short and J 0 bases short, with 10 bases between. Germline V CDR1 and CDR2: MDHEN, SYDVKM. This CDR3 has 15 amino acids. This CDR3 reads CASTRPRSGANVLTF. In DNA, the CDR3 is TGTGCCAGCACCAGACCGCGCTCTGGGGCCAACGTCCTGACTTTC.

The DNA for the CDR3 is TGTGCCAGCAGCTTAGTTTCGGGGGATTACACCGGGGAGCTGTTTTTT. Residues: CASSLVSGDYTGELFF. The chain has TRBV7-8 and TRBJ2-2; D perhaps matches TRBD2 (6 bases). The CDR3 runs 16 residues. V dropped 1 base and J dropped 3 bases, with 12 bases sitting between them. The germline V gene has CDR1 SGHVS and CDR2 FQNEAQ.

V usage is TRBV4-3 and J usage is TRBJ2-7; D uncertain. Trimming removed 5 bases at V and 6 bases at J, with 17 bases between. This CDR3 contains 14 residues. CDR1 LGHNA and CDR2 YSLEER come from the germline V gene. In DNA form, the CDR3 reads TGCGCCAGCAGCGCCCAAAGCCGGGTTAGCGAGCAGTACTTC. It encodes CASSAQSRVSEQYF.

The V gene is TRBV20-1, the J gene TRBJ2-7, with 7 bases lining up with TRBD1. Germline V gives CDR1 DFQATT, CDR2 SNEGSKA (reference sequence). The CDR3 covers 13 residues. The ends lost 3 bases at V and 4 bases at J; junction bases unmatched: 6. The CDR3 protein is CSASQGDTYEQYF. CDR3 coding DNA: TGCAGTGCTAGTCAGGGGGACACATACGAGCAGTACTTC.